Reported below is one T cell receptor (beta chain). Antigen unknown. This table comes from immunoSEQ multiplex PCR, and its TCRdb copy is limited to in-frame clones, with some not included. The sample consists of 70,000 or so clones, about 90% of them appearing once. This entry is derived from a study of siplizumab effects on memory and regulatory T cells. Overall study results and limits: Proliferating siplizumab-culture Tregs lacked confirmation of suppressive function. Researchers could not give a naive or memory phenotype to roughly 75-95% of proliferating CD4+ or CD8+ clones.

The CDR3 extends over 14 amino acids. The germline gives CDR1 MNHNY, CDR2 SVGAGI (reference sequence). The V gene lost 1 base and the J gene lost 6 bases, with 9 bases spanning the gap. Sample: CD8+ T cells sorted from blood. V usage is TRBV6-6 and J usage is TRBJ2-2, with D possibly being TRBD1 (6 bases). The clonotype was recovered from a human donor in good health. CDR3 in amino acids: CASSYLRGSGELFF. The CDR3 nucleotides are TGTGCCAGCAGTTACTTAAGGGGGTCCGGGGAGCTGTTTTTT.